These 11 T cell receptor beta chains share one sample of origin, sequenced in a study of T cell changes during pregnancy in multiple sclerosis. Assay: immunoSEQ multiplex PCR; the TCRdb copy retains only in-frame clones and omits some. The data hold 60,000 to 70,000 clones, with roughly 91% observed a single time. The specimen was peripheral blood, collected in the third trimester of pregnancy. The receptors here all came from a female donor in good health, enrolled as a control in a pregnancy study.

The V and J genes are TRBV4-1 and TRBJ1-3, with D unresolved. CDR1 and CDR2 from the germline V gene are MGHRA and YSYEKL. The CDR3 totals 15 residues. V lost 1 base and J 0 bases, leaving 7 bases between the germline ends. CDR3 loop: CASSQGAVSGNTIYF. The CDR3 DNA follows: TGCGCCAGCAGCCAAGGGGCCGTCTCTGGAAACACCATATATTTT.

V and J are TRBV18 and TRBJ1-1; D is undetermined. The CDR3 loop spans 15 amino acids. Germline V CDR1 and CDR2: KGHSH, LQKENI. Trimming shortened V by 2 bases and J by 1 base, and 11 bases separated the two germline ends. Here the CDR3 DNA reads TGTGCCAGCTCACCATTGGGAGGGAAGAACACTGAAGCTTTCTTT. It specifies CASSPLGGKNTEAFF.

V gene TRBV7-9 combines with J gene TRBJ1-5, with unresolved D. The V gene lost 4 bases and the J gene lost 5 bases, with 6 bases spanning the gap. The germline V gene has CDR1 SEHNR and CDR2 FQNEAQ (reference sequence). CDR3 length equals 12 residues. The CDR3 region has the DNA TGTGCCAGCAGCTCCCGAGATCAGCCCCAGCATTTT. Encoded protein: CASSSRDQPQHF. Variable domain in full (rest from reference TRBV7-9 and TRBJ1-5): DTGVSQNPRHKITKRGQNVTFRCDPISEHNRLYWYRQTLGQGPEFLTYFQNEAQLEKSRLLSDRFSAERPKGSFSTLEIQRTEQGDSAMYLCASSSRDQPQHFGDGTRLSIL.

V usage is TRBV25-1 and J usage is TRBJ1-5; D perhaps matches TRBD1 (5 bases). V lost 3 bases and J lost 6, with 15 bases in between. Per germline, CDR1 MGHDK and CDR2 SYGVNS. This CDR3 comprises 15 residues. The CDR3 protein is CASSEGRGPGQPQHF. The CDR3 DNA reads TGTGCCAGCAGTGAGGGAAGGGGCCCCGGTCAGCCCCAGCATTTT. Variable domain in full (rest from reference TRBV25-1 and TRBJ1-5): EADIYQTPRYLVIGTGKKITLECSQTMGHDKMYWYQQDPGMELHLIHYSYGVNSTEKGDLSSESTVSRIRTEHFPLTLESARPSHTSQYLCASSEGRGPGQPQHFGDGTRLSIL.

The chain uses TRBV5-5 and TRBJ2-3, with 10 bases matching TRBD2. The CDR3 consists of 16 residues. Trimming removed 2 bases from V and 3 bases from J; junction bases left unmatched: 6. Germline assignment: CDR1 SGHKS and CDR2 YYEKEE (reference sequence). DNA for the CDR3: TGTGCCAGCAGCTTTGGTAGCGGGGGGAATACAGATACGCAGTATTTT. It translates to CASSFGSGGNTDTQYF. The whole variable domain, filled in from reference TRBV5-5 and TRBJ2-3, reads DAGVTQSPTHLIKTRGQQVTLRCSPISGHKSVSWYQQVLGQGPQFIFQYYEKEERGRGNFPDRFSARQFPNYSSELNVNALLLGDSALYLCASSFGSGGNTDTQYFGPGTRLTVL.

This chain connects TRBV4-1 to TRBJ1-4; TRBD1 is a possible D gene (6 bases). V gave up 4 bases and J gave up 7 bases, with 16 bases separating them. CDR3 size: 15 residues. CDR1 is MGHRA and CDR2 is YSYEKL in the germline V gene. CDR3 bases: TGCGCCAGCAGCCCGCTCGGGGGGCGGGTTGAAAAACTGTTTTTT. Its translation is CASSPLGGRVEKLFF.

A single count supports this clone. The chain recombines TRBV28 with TRBJ2-7; the D is unclear. Trimming left V 6 bases short and J 3 bases short, with 15 bases between. CDR1 and CDR2 from the germline V gene are MDHEN and SYDVKM. This CDR3 comprises 14 residues. The CDR3 loop reads CASSFRVNGYEQYF. The CDR3 bases are TGTGCCAGCAGCTTCCGGGTTAATGGCTACGAGCAGTACTTC.

This chain uses TRBV7-2 with TRBJ2-2, with 9 bases aligning to TRBD1. The junction had 4 bases not matched to a gene; V was cut back by 5 bases and J by 0 bases. The CDR3 covers 16 residues. CDR1 and CDR2 (germline): SGHTA, FQGNSA. The CDR3 nucleotides read TGTGCCAGCAGCCCGACAGGGGGTGCGAACACCGGGGAGCTGTTTTTT. Its translation is CASSPTGGANTGELFF.

A single count supports this clone. The chain uses TRBV7-2 and TRBJ2-5; tentative D call: TRBD1 (6 bases). CDR1 is SGHTA, CDR2 FQGNSA, per germline. V was cut by 0 bases and J by 9 bases, with 20 bases left in between. The CDR3 length is 16 residues. The CDR3 DNA reads as TGTGCCAGCAGCTTAGCGAGGGGACAATCTAAAGTGGCCCAGTACTTC. Translation: CASSLARGQSKVAQYF.

The J gene is TRBJ1-1, the V gene TRBV6-1; D not certain. The CDR3 has 12 amino acids. Germline-derived CDR1 and CDR2 are MNHNS and SASEGT. The V gene lost 11 bases and the J gene lost 14 bases, with 24 bases spanning the gap. In DNA form, the CDR3 reads TGTGCCGGCACAGAACCCCCGGGGAGGCTATTCTTT. The encoded protein is CAGTEPPGRLFF.

The chain carries TRBV7-8 and TRBJ2-5; 9 bases fit TRBD2. This CDR3 is 16 amino acids long. Trimming removed 5 bases from V and 5 bases from J; junction bases left unmatched: 12. From germline, CDR1 is SGHVS and CDR2 FQNEAQ. In DNA form, the CDR3 reads TGTGCCAGCAGCCCTCAGCGGGGGGCGCCCATCGAGACCCAGTACTTC. Protein: CASSPQRGAPIETQYF.